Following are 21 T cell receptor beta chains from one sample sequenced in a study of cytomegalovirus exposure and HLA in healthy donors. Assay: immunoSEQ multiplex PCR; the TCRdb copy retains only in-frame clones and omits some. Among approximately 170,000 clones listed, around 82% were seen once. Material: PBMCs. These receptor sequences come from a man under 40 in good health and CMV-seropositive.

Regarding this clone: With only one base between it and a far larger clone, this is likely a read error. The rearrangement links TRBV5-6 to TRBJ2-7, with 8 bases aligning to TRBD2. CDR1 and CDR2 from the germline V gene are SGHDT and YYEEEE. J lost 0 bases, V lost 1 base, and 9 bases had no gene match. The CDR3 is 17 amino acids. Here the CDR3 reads CASSLKSGGPSSYEQYF. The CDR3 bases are TGTGCCAGCAGCTTGAAAAGCGGGGGCCCTAGCTCCTACGAGCAGTACTTC. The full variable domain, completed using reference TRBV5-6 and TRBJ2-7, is DAGVTQSPTHLIKTRGQQVTLRCSPKSGHDTVSWYQQALGQGPQFIFQYYEEEERQRGNFPDRFSGHQFPNYSSELNVNALLLGDSALYLCASSLKSGGPSSYEQYFGPGTRLTVT.

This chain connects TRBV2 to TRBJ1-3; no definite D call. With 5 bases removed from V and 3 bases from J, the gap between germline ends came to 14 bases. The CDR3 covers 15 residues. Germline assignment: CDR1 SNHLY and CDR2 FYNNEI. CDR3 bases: TGTGCCAGCAGTCCGGAGGCCCAAGTTGGAAACACCATATATTTT. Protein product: CASSPEAQVGNTIYF.

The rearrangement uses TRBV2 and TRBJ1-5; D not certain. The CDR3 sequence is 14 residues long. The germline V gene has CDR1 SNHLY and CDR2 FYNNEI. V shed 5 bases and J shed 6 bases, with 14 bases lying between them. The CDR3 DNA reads TGTGCCAGCAGTCCCTCAGGAGGTAGTCAGCCCCAGCATTTT. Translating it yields CASSPSGGSQPQHF.

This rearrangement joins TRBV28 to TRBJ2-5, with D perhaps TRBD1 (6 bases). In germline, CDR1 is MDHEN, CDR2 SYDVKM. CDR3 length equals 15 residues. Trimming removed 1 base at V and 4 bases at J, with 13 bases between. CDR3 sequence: CASSLSWEQGETQYF. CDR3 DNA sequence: TGTGCCAGCAGTTTATCATGGGAACAGGGAGAGACCCAGTACTTC.

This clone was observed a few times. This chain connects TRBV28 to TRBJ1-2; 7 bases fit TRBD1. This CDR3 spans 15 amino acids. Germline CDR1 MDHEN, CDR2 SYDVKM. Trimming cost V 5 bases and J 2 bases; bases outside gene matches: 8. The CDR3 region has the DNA TGTGCCAGCAGTGCCGCCCCGACAGGGAACTATGGCTACACCTTC. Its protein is CASSAAPTGNYGYTF.

The CDR3 sequence: CASSWDSYSNQPQHF. As DNA, the CDR3 is TGTGCCAGCAGTTGGGACAGTTATAGCAATCAGCCCCAGCATTTT. The chain links TRBV28 to TRBJ1-5, with 7 bases fitting TRBD1. The J segment lost 0 bases and the V segment lost 4 bases, leaving 3 bases of the junction unmatched. Germline lookup yields CDR1 MDHEN and CDR2 SYDVKM. The CDR3 is 15 residues long.

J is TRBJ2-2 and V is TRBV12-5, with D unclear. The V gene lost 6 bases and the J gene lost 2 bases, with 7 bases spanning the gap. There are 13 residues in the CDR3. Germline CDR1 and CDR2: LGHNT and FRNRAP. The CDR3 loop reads CASGNPNTGELFF. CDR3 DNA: TGTGCTAGTGGAAATCCTAACACCGGGGAGCTGTTTTTT. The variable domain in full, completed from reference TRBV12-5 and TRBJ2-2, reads DARVTQTPRHKVTEMGQEVTMRCQPILGHNTVFWYRQTMMQGLELLAYFRNRAPLDDSGMPKDRFSAEMPDATLATLKIQPSEPRDSAVYFCASGNPNTGELFFGEGSRLTVL.

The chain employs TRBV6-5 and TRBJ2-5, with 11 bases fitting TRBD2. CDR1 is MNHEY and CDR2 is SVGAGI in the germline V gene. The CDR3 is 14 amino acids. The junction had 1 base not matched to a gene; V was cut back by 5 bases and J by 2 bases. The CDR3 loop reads CASSRLAGQETQYF. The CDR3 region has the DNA TGTGCCAGCAGTCGACTAGCGGGACAAGAGACCCAGTACTTC.

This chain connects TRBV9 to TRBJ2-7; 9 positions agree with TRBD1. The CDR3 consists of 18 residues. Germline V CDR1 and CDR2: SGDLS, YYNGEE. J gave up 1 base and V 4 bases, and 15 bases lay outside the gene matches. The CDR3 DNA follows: TGTGCCAGCAGCCACGCCATGGGACAGGGTTGGCATTCCTACGAGCAGTACTTC. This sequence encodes CASSHAMGQGWHSYEQYF.

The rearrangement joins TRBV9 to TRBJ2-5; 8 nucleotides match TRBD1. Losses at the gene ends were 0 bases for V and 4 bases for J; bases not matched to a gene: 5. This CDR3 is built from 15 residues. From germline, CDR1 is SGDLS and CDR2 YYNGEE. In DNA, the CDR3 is TGTGCCAGCAGCGTAGGGTGGGGACAGGCAGAGACCCAGTACTTC. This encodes CASSVGWGQAETQYF. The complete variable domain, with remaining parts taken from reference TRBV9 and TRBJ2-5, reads DSGVTQTPKHLITATGQRVTLRCSPRSGDLSVYWYQQSLDQGLQFLIQYYNGEERAKGNILERFSAQQFPDLHSELNLSSLELGDSALYFCASSVGWGQAETQYFGPGTRLLVL.

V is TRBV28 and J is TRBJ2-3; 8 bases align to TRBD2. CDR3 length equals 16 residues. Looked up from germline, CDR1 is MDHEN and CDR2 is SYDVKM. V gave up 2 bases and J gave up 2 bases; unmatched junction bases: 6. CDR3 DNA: TGTGCCAGCAGTTTAGGACTAGCTGAGTCCACAGATACGCAGTATTTT. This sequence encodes CASSLGLAESTDTQYF.

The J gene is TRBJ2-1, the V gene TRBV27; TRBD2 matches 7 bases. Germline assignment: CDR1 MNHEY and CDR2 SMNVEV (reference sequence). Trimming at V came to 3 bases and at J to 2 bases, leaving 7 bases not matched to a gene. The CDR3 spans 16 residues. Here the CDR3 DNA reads TGTGCCAGCAGTTTCCTCCCCGGGAGGACCTACAATGAGCAGTTCTTC. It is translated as CASSFLPGRTYNEQFF.

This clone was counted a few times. The DNA of the CDR3 is TGCGCCAGCAGCCCGCGAGGAGGGGAGCTGTTTTTT. Translating it yields CASSPRGGELFF. This sequence joins TRBV5-1 and TRBJ2-2; D is unclear. CDR1 SGHRS and CDR2 YFSETQ come from the germline V gene. V lost 4 bases and J 8 bases, leaving 9 bases between the germline ends. The CDR3 is 12 amino acids.

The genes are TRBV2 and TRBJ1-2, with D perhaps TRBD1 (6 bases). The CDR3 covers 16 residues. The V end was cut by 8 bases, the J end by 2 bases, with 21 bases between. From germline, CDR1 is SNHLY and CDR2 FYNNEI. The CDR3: CASGPPSTGGNYGYTF. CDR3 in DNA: TGTGCCAGCGGGCCCCCCTCGACAGGCGGAAACTATGGCTACACCTTC.

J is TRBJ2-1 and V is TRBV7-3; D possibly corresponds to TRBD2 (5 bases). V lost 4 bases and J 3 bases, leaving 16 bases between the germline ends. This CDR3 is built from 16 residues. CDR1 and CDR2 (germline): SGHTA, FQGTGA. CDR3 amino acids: CASSSYPAEGYNEQFF. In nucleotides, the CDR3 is TGTGCCAGCAGCTCGTATCCCGCCGAGGGCTACAATGAGCAGTTCTTC.

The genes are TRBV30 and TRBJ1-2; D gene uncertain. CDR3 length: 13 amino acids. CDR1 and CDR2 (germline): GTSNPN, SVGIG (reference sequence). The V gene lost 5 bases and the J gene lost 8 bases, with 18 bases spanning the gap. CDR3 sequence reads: CAWWATSKWGYTF. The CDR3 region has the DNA TGTGCCTGGTGGGCTACATCAAAATGGGGCTACACCTTC.

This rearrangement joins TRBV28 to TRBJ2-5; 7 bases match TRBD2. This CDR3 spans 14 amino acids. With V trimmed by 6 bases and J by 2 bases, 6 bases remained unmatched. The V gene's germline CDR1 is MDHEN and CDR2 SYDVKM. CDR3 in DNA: TGTGCCAGCAGCCTCGGGACTATACAAGAGACCCAGTACTTC. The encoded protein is CASSLGTIQETQYF.

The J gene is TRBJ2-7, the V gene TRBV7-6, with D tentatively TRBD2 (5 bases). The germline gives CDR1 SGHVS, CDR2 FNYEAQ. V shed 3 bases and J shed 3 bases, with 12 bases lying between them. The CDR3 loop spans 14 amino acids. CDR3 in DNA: TGTGCCAGCAGCTTCGGAGGAATGGGCTACGAGCAGTACTTC. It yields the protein CASSFGGMGYEQYF.

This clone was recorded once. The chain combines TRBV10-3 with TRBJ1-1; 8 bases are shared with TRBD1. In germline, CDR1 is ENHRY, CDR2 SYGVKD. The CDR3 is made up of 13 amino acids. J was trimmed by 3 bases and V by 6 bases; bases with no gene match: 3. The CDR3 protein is CAIRTGEDTEAFF. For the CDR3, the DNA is TGTGCCATCAGGACAGGGGAGGACACTGAAGCTTTCTTT.

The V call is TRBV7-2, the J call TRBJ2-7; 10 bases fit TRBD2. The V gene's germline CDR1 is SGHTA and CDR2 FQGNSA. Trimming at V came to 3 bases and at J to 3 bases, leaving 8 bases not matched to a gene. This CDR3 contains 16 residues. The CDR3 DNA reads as TGTGCCAGCAGCTTCACCTTAGCGGGGGGCCACTACGAGCAGTACTTC. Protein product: CASSFTLAGGHYEQYF.

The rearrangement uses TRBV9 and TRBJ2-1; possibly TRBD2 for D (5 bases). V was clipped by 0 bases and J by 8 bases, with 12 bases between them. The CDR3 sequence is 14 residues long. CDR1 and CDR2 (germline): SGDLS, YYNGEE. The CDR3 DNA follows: TGTGCCAGCAGCGTAGCGGGAAGGGTCGATGAGCAGTTCTTC. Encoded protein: CASSVAGRVDEQFF.